Listed below are T cell receptor beta chains from one sample, sequenced in a study of T cell responses to AZD1222 COVID-19 vaccine. The method was immunoSEQ multiplex PCR; TCRdb's version includes in-frame clones alone and lacks a portion of them. This table has 150,000 to 250,000 clones, roughly nine tenths appearing once. The sample here was peripheral blood, taken 28 days after the second AZD1222 dose. Source of these receptors: an adult who received the AZD1222 COVID-19 vaccine. CDR3s leave out the opening cysteine and the closing phenylalanine or tryptophan.

cdr3_aa	v_call	j_call
ASSADRVGANYGYT	TRBV25-1	TRBJ1-2
ASSIQGSYGYT	TRBV27	TRBJ1-2
ASSYVEVNQPQH	TRBV6-5	TRBJ1-5
ASSFPGTAEGGGANVLT	TRBV7-2	TRBJ2-6
ASSFGGQSAF	TRBV12-3/TRBV12-4	TRBJ1-1
ASIWGGLTDTQY	TRBV5-1	TRBJ2-3
ASSLERSHSYEQY	TRBV7-9	TRBJ2-7
ASTWRDSFYNEQF	TRBV10-2	TRBJ2-1
SAGPFGGYT	TRBV20-1	TRBJ1-2
ASTEGQGGHEQF	TRBV5-1	TRBJ2-1
ASTPQRGYEQY	TRBV27	TRBJ2-7
ASSPGLADYNEQF	TRBV28	TRBJ2-1
ASQSGGTEAF	TRBV27	TRBJ1-1
ASSAGLASETQY	TRBV11-2	TRBJ2-5
ASSLRTTDEQY	TRBV3-1/TRBV3-2	TRBJ2-7
AWSSGGDSPLH	TRBV30	TRBJ1-6
ASSESWESYGYT	TRBV10-2	TRBJ1-2
ASSQGSRRDREYNEQF	TRBV3-1/TRBV3-2	TRBJ2-1
ASSESRNTEAF	TRBV10-2	TRBJ1-1
ASSPRTGQGNTIY	TRBV11-2	TRBJ1-3
ASSHPYEQY	TRBV28	TRBJ2-7
ASSLLSPGAADTQY	TRBV3-1/TRBV3-2	TRBJ2-3
ASSPAGGAGNTIY	TRBV7-3	TRBJ1-3
AWSDTGGESQPQH	TRBV30	TRBJ1-5
ASRRTGPYEQY	TRBV6-5	TRBJ2-7
ASRTAGGGEQY	TRBV4-2	TRBJ2-7
ASSFPGQGSEAF	TRBV7-9	TRBJ1-1
ASSYIGSGEGTEAF	TRBV6-5	TRBJ1-1
ASRAGTGPSEAF	TRBV5-1	TRBJ1-1
ASSSQGQGTSPLH	TRBV6-4	TRBJ1-6
ASSQYPVSGDVTGELF	TRBV4-1	TRBJ2-2
ASSPGLTHEQY	TRBV5-1	TRBJ2-7
ASSLGSGNTIY	TRBV5-6	TRBJ1-3
ASSLSDAGTEAF	TRBV28	TRBJ1-1
ASSQVDRGPYSYNSPLH	TRBV4-1	TRBJ1-6
ASSEQGGEKLF	TRBV6-1	TRBJ1-4
ASSFALWGGYT	TRBV27	TRBJ1-2
AITDSRDNTEAF	TRBV10-3	TRBJ1-1
ASRASGIEAQY	TRBV7-2	TRBJ2-5
ASSPQGPGNTEAF	TRBV19	TRBJ1-1
ASSYLGEDRGYT	TRBV6-2/TRBV6-3	TRBJ1-2
ASEQGSKNIQY	TRBV12-3/TRBV12-4	TRBJ2-4
ASSAGLAREQY	TRBV9	TRBJ2-7
AWSRYQKNTEAF	TRBV30	TRBJ1-1
ASSPGLAQFYEQY	TRBV19	TRBJ2-7
ASSQIQGQTQY	TRBV9	TRBJ2-5
ASKGAPSQETQY	TRBV2	TRBJ2-5
AWRTEGEQY	TRBV30	TRBJ2-7
ASSAYTGNSPEAF	TRBV25-1	TRBJ1-1
ASHNGASGNYEQY	TRBV6-5	TRBJ2-7
ASSLSVGVYEQY	TRBV28	TRBJ2-7
ASSFGNGELF	TRBV27	TRBJ2-2
ASSLAGGASSTDTQY	TRBV5-4	TRBJ2-3
ATSRSYETNTEAF	TRBV15	TRBJ1-1
ASSVVVRGHSYEQY	TRBV9	TRBJ2-7